Listed below are T cell receptor beta chains from one sample, sequenced in a study of tumor-infiltrating lymphocytes in localized non-small cell lung cancer. The method was immunoSEQ multiplex PCR; TCRdb's version includes in-frame clones alone and lacks a portion of them. The profile shows around 8,000 clones, about 60% of them singletons. The sample was uninvolved lung tissue not adjacent to the tumor. The source of these receptors is a human donor with non-small cell lung cancer. CDR3s include the opening cysteine and the closing phenylalanine or tryptophan.

v_gene	j_gene	CDR3aa
TRBV2	TRBJ2-4	CASTYYEGGEGIQYF
TRBV4-1	TRBJ1-2	CASSQEIKRRGTTNYGYTF
TRBV6-1	TRBJ1-4	CASSGSTEKLFF
TRBV5-1	TRBJ1-1	CASSLSPGADTEAFF
TRBV5-4	TRBJ1-3	CASSLGGEGGNTIYF
TRBV11-2	TRBJ2-7	CASSAGQAYEQYF
TRBV6-5	TRBJ2-5	CASSYSSQETQYF
TRBV27	TRBJ1-1	CASSFWGNTEAFF
TRBV27	TRBJ1-4	CASSPRQGRLFF
TRBV9	TRBJ2-7	CASSSGPGDGYEQYF
TRBV12-5	TRBJ1-1	CASGAGTGEAFF
TRBV6-6	TRBJ2-5	CASSYTQGTQYF
TRBV29-1	TRBJ1-1	CSVGEGEGTEAFF
TRBV2	TRBJ2-6	CASSDRILSGANVLTF
TRBV30	TRBJ1-6	CAWSVTSSPLHF